This is a list of T cell receptor beta chains from one sample in a study of T-cell memory formation after mild COVID-19. TCRdb passed the 5' RACE reads through MiXCR, listing each CDR3 protein once. The sample shows 200,000 or so distinct CDR3 sequences, over 9% of them seen only once. The sample comprised PBMCs or a T cell subset sorted from them (not recorded which). Source of these receptors: a man aged 18 to 30 who had mild COVID-19 (a few samples of this study predate the infection). Cell type and time point are not known. CDR3s include the opening cysteine and the closing phenylalanine or tryptophan. The order of the fields is J gene, V gene, clone size, D gene, CDR3 protein, CDR3 DNA. D genes are given only for firm matches. The listing skips clone size in some rows; elsewhere it reads once, few, many or a size class.

j_gene: TRBJ2-2; v_gene: TRBV7-2; abundance: few; d_gene: TRBD2; CDR3aa: CASRLSGTGELFF; CDR3nt: TGTGCCAGCAGGCTTAGCGGGACCGGGGAGCTGTTTTTT
j_gene: TRBJ1-1; v_gene: TRBV3-1; abundance: .; d_gene: .; CDR3aa: CASSRYRDFNTEAFF; CDR3nt: TGTGCCAGCAGCCGGTACCGGGACTTTAACACTGAAGCTTTCTTT
j_gene: TRBJ2-2; v_gene: TRBV7-2; abundance: .; d_gene: TRBD1; CDR3aa: CASSQWTGATGELFF; CDR3nt: TGTGCCAGCAGCCAATGGACAGGGGCCACCGGGGAGCTGTTTTTT
j_gene: TRBJ2-7; v_gene: TRBV12-3/TRBV12-4; abundance: few; d_gene: TRBD1; CDR3aa: CASSSLPGQGFSYEQYF; CDR3nt: TGTGCCAGCAGCTCCCTCCCGGGACAGGGGTTCTCCTACGAGCAGTACTTC
j_gene: TRBJ1-5; v_gene: TRBV2; abundance: few; d_gene: .; CDR3aa: CASSVERHQPQHF; CDR3nt: TGTGCCAGCAGTGTAGAGAGGCATCAGCCCCAGCATTTT
j_gene: TRBJ2-7; v_gene: TRBV7-2; abundance: .; d_gene: .; CDR3aa: CASRSDPLMEQYF; CDR3nt: TGTGCCAGCAGATCGGACCCCCTGATGGAGCAGTACTTC
j_gene: TRBJ1-5; v_gene: TRBV6-2/TRBV6-3; abundance: .; d_gene: .; CDR3aa: CASRTDSFQPQHF; CDR3nt: TGTGCCAGCAGGACCGATTCGTTTCAGCCCCAGCATTTT
j_gene: TRBJ2-5; v_gene: TRBV7-3; abundance: many; d_gene: TRBD1; CDR3aa: CASSPDRAWETQYF; CDR3nt: TGTGCCAGCAGCCCCGACAGGGCCTGGGAGACCCAGTACTTC
j_gene: TRBJ1-2; v_gene: TRBV25-1; abundance: few; d_gene: TRBD1; CDR3aa: CASSDSRGSGYGYTF; CDR3nt: TGTGCCAGCAGTGACTCCAGGGGGTCGGGCTATGGCTACACCTTC
j_gene: TRBJ2-5; v_gene: TRBV4-2; abundance: many; d_gene: .; CDR3aa: CASSQAVGEETQYF; CDR3nt: TGTGCCAGCAGCCAAGCCGTGGGCGAAGAGACCCAGTACTTC
j_gene: TRBJ2-1; v_gene: TRBV7-9; abundance: .; d_gene: .; CDR3aa: CATRGGASSYNEQFF; CDR3nt: TGTGCCACCCGTGGGGGGGCGAGCTCCTACAATGAGCAGTTCTTC
j_gene: TRBJ1-5; v_gene: TRBV12-3/TRBV12-4; abundance: many; d_gene: TRBD1; CDR3aa: CASRITQGYNQPQHF; CDR3nt: TGTGCCAGCAGGATAACACAGGGGTACAATCAGCCCCAGCATTTT
j_gene: TRBJ2-7; v_gene: TRBV4-1; abundance: .; d_gene: .; CDR3aa: CASSPLRLDSAYEQYF; CDR3nt: TGCGCCAGCAGCCCCCTCCGGCTGGACAGCGCCTACGAGCAGTACTTC
j_gene: TRBJ2-4; v_gene: TRBV5-1; abundance: many; d_gene: TRBD2; CDR3aa: CASSPGRGGYIQYF; CDR3nt: TGCGCCAGCAGCCCGGGACGCGGGGGGTACATTCAGTACTTC
j_gene: TRBJ2-5; v_gene: TRBV4-1; abundance: .; d_gene: TRBD1; CDR3aa: CASSQEPGTGAGYQETQYF; CDR3nt: TGCGCCAGCAGCCAGGAACCCGGGACAGGGGCGGGGTACCAAGAGACCCAGTACTTC
j_gene: TRBJ2-7; v_gene: TRBV5-1; abundance: .; d_gene: .; CDR3aa: CASSPTMTGPYEQYF; CDR3nt: TGCGCCAGCAGCCCCACTATGACAGGACCATACGAGCAGTACTTC
j_gene: TRBJ1-6; v_gene: TRBV2; abundance: many; d_gene: TRBD1; CDR3aa: CASREGQGDNSPLHF; CDR3nt: TGTGCCAGCAGGGAAGGACAGGGGGATAATTCACCCCTCCACTTT
j_gene: TRBJ2-3; v_gene: TRBV7-2; abundance: few; d_gene: .; CDR3aa: CASSLVRMGVQYF; CDR3nt: TGTGCCAGCAGCTTAGTTCGTATGGGCGTACAGTATTTT
j_gene: TRBJ2-3; v_gene: TRBV20-1; abundance: .; d_gene: TRBD1; CDR3aa: CSARDPPGGQVAQYF; CDR3nt: TGCAGTGCTAGAGATCCCCCAGGAGGACAGGTTGCGCAGTATTTT
j_gene: TRBJ2-2; v_gene: TRBV5-1; abundance: many; d_gene: TRBD2; CDR3aa: CASNRAGDTGELFF; CDR3nt: TGCGCCAGCAACCGAGCGGGGGATACCGGGGAGCTGTTTTTT
j_gene: TRBJ2-1; v_gene: TRBV24-1; abundance: few; d_gene: TRBD2; CDR3aa: CATSDLPERGGEQFF; CDR3nt: TGTGCCACCAGTGATTTGCCCGAGCGGGGGGGTGAGCAGTTCTTC
j_gene: TRBJ1-5; v_gene: TRBV6-6; abundance: few; d_gene: .; CDR3aa: CASKGGAGNQPQHF; CDR3nt: TGTGCCAGCAAGGGGGGGGCGGGCAATCAGCCCCAGCATTTT
j_gene: TRBJ1-5; v_gene: TRBV20-1; abundance: .; d_gene: .; CDR3aa: CSARSAVSVGGQPQHF; CDR3nt: TGCAGTGCTAGATCGGCGGTTTCCGTGGGCGGTCAGCCCCAGCATTTT
j_gene: TRBJ1-2; v_gene: TRBV7-2; abundance: many; d_gene: .; CDR3aa: CASSLASGNYGYTF; CDR3nt: TGTGCCAGCAGCTTAGCGTCAGGGAACTATGGCTACACCTTC
j_gene: TRBJ1-1; v_gene: TRBV12-3/TRBV12-4; abundance: many; d_gene: TRBD1; CDR3aa: CASSFGQGGVAEAFF; CDR3nt: TGTGCCAGCAGTTTTGGACAGGGGGGTGTGGCTGAAGCTTTCTTT
j_gene: TRBJ2-2; v_gene: TRBV4-1; abundance: .; d_gene: .; CDR3aa: CASSPWGLNTGELFF; CDR3nt: TGCGCCAGCAGCCCCTGGGGACTGAACACCGGGGAGCTGTTTTTT
j_gene: TRBJ2-5; v_gene: TRBV7-2; abundance: many; d_gene: .; CDR3aa: CASSFGGGQETQYF; CDR3nt: TGTGCCAGCAGCTTCGGGGGCGGACAAGAGACCCAGTACTTC
j_gene: TRBJ2-2; v_gene: TRBV20-1; abundance: few; d_gene: .; CDR3aa: CSARQGGGGELFF; CDR3nt: TGCAGTGCTAGGCAGGGGGGCGGCGGGGAGCTGTTTTTT
j_gene: TRBJ2-7; v_gene: TRBV7-2; abundance: few; d_gene: TRBD2; CDR3aa: CASRLTSGGYEQYF; CDR3nt: TGTGCCAGCAGGCTGACTAGCGGGGGATACGAGCAGTACTTC
j_gene: TRBJ2-4; v_gene: TRBV28; abundance: few; d_gene: .; CDR3aa: CASRNPGAKNIQYF; CDR3nt: TGTGCCAGCAGAAACCCGGGTGCCAAAAACATTCAGTACTTC
j_gene: TRBJ1-2; v_gene: TRBV20-1; abundance: few; d_gene: .; CDR3aa: CSARAPNWSYTF; CDR3nt: TGCAGTGCTAGAGCGCCTAATTGGAGCTACACCTTC
j_gene: TRBJ1-6; v_gene: TRBV14; abundance: .; d_gene: .; CDR3aa: CASSHADSPLHF; CDR3nt: TGTGCCAGCAGCCATGCAGATTCACCCCTCCACTTT
j_gene: TRBJ2-5; v_gene: TRBV29-1; abundance: .; d_gene: .; CDR3aa: CSVATPWETQYF; CDR3nt: TGCAGCGTGGCCACCCCCTGGGAGACCCAGTACTTC